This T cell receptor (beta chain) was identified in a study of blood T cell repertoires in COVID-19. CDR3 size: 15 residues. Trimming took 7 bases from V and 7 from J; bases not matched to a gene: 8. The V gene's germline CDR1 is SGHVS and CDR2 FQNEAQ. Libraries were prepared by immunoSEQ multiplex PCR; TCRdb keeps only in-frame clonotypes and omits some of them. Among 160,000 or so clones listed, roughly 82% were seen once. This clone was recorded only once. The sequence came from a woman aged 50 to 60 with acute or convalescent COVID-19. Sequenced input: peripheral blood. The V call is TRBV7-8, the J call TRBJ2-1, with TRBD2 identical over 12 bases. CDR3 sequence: CASILQGLAGNEQFF. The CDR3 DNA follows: TGTGCCAGCATCCTCCAAGGACTAGCGGGGAATGAGCAGTTCTTC.